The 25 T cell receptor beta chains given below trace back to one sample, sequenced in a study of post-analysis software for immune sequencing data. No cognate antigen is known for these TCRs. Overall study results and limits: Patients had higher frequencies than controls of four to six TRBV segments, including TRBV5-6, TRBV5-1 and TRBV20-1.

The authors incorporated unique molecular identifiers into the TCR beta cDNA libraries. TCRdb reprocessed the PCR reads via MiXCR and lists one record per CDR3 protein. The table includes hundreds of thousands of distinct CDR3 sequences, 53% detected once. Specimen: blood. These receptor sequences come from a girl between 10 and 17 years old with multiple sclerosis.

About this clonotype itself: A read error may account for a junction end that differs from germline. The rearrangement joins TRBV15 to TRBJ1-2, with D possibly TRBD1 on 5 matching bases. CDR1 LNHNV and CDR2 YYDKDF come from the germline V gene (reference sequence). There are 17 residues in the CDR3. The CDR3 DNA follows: TGTGCCACCAACAGAGCCCTGACAGTGGGGATTAACTATGGCTACACCTTC. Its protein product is CATNRALTVGINYGYTF.

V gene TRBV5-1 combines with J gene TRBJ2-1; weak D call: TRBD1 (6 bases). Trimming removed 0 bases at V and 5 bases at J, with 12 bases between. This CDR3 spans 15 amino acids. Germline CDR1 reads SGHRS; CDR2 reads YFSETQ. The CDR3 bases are TGCGCCAGCAGCTTGGACAGGGCGGCTAACAATGAGCAGTTCTTC. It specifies CASSLDRAANNEQFF.

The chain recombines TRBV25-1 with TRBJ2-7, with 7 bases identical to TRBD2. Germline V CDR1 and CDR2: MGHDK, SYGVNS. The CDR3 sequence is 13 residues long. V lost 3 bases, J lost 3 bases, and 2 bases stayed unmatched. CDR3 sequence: CASSDGGVYEQYF. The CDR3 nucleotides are TGTGCCAGCAGTGATGGGGGGGTCTACGAGCAGTACTTC.

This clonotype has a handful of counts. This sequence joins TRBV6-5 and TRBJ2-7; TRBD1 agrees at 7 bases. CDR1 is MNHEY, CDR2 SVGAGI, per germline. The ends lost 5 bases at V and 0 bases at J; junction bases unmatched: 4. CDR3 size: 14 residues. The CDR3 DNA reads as TGTGCCAGCAGTCGGGACAGCCTCTCCTACGAGCAGTACTTC. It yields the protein CASSRDSLSYEQYF.

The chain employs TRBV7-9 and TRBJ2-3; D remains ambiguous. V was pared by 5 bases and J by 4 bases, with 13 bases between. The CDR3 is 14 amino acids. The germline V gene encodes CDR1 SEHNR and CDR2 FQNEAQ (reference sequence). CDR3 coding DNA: TGTGCCAGCAGCCCCCCCAGCAAGTCAGATACGCAGTATTTT. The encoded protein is CASSPPSKSDTQYF.

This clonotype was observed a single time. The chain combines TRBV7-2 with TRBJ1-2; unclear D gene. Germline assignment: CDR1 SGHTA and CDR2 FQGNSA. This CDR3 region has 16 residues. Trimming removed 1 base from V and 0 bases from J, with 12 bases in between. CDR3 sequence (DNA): TGTGCCAGCAGCTTAGGGAGGCGGAGAGCTAACTATGGCTACACCTTC. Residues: CASSLGRRRANYGYTF.

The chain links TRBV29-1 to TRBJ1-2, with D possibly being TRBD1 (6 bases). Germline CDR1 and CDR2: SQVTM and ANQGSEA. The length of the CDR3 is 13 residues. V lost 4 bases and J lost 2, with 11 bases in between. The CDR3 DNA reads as TGCAGCGTTGGGAACAGGGAGAACTATGGCTACACCTTC. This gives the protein CSVGNRENYGYTF.

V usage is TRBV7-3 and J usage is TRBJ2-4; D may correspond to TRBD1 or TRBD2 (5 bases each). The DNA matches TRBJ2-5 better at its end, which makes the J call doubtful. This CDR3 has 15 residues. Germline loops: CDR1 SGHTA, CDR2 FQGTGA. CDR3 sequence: CASSRDPGTLETQYF. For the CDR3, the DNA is TGTGCCAGCAGCCGCGACCCCGGGACCCTAGAGACCCAGTACTTC.

The CDR3 sequence is CASSLYYSNQPQHF. CDR3 sequence (DNA): TGTGCCAGCAGCTTGTATTATAGCAATCAGCCCCAGCATTTT. This chain joins TRBV5-6 and TRBJ1-5; D call uncertain. V was pared by 1 base and J by 0 bases, with 5 bases between. Germline V gene data show CDR1 as SGHDT and CDR2 as YYEEEE. The CDR3 spans 14 residues.

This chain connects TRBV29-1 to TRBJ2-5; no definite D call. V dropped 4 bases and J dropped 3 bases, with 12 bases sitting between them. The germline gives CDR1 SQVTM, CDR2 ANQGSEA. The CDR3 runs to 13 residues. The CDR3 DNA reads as TGCAGCGTTGTTATAACAATAAAAGAGACCCAGTACTTC. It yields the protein CSVVITIKETQYF.

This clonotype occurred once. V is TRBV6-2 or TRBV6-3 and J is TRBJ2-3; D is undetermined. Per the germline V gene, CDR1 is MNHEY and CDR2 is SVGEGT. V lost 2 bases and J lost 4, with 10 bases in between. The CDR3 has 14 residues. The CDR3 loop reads CASSYRRTSDTQYF. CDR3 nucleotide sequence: TGTGCCAGCAGTTACCGCAGGACCTCAGATACGCAGTATTTT.

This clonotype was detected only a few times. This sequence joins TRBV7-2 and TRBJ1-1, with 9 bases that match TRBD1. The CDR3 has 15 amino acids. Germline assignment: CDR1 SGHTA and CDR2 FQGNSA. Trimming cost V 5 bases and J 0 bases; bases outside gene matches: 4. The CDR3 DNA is TGTGCCAGCAGCCCATACAGGGGGCTGAACACTGAAGCTTTCTTT. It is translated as CASSPYRGLNTEAFF.

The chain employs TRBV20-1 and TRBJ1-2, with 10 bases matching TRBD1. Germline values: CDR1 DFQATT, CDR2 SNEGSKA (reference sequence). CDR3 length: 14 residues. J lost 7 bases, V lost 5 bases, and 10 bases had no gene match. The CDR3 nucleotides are TGCAGTGCTCCGATCCGGGACAGGGGTTCTGGCTACACCTTC. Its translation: CSAPIRDRGSGYTF.

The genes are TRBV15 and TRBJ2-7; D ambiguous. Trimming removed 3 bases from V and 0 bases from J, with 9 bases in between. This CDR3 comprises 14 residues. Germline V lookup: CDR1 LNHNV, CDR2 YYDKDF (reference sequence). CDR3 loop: CATSSSVSSYEQYF. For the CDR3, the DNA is TGTGCCACCAGCAGCAGCGTTAGCTCCTACGAGCAGTACTTC.

The CDR3 nucleotides are TGTGCCAGCAGCTTGGGGGCCCAAGGCTCCGGCGAGCAGTACTTC. It encodes CASSLGAQGSGEQYF. The genes are TRBV11-2 and TRBJ2-7; weak D call: TRBD1 (6 bases). The CDR3 sequence is 15 residues long. Trimming cost V 3 bases and J 6 bases, with 18 bases left between them. Germline V gene data show CDR1 as SGHAT and CDR2 as FQNNGV.

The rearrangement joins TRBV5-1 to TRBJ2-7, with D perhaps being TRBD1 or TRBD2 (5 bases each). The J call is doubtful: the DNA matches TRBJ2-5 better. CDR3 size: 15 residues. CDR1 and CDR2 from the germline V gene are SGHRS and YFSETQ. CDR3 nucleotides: TGCGCCAGCAGCTTGGTATTGTCGGGGACGGAGACCCAGTACTTC. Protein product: CASSLVLSGTETQYF.

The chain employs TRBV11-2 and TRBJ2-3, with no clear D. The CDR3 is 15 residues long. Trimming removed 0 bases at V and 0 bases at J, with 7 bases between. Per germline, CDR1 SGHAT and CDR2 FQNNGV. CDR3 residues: CASSLDRISTDTQYF. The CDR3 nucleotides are TGTGCCAGCAGCTTAGACAGGATCAGCACAGATACGCAGTATTTT.

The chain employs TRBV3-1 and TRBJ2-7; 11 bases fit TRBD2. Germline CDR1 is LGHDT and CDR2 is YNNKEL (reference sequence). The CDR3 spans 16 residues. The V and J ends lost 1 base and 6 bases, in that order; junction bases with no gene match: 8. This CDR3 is CASSQVGSGRASEQYF. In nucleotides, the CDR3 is TGTGCCAGCAGCCAAGTCGGTAGCGGGAGGGCGAGCGAGCAGTACTTC.

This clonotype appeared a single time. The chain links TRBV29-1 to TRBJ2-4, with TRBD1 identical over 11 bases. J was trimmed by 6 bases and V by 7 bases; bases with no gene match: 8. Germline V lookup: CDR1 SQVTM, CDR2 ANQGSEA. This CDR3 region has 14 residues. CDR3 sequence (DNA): TGCAGCGGAGCCGAGGGGACAGGGGGAAACATTCAGTACTTC. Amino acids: CSGAEGTGGNIQYF.

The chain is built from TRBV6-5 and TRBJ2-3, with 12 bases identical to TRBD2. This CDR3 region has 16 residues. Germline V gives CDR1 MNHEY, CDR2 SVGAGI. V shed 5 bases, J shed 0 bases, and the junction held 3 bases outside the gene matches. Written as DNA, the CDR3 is TGTGCCAGCAGTCGACTAGCGGGGGAGAGCACAGATACGCAGTATTTT. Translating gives CASSRLAGESTDTQYF.

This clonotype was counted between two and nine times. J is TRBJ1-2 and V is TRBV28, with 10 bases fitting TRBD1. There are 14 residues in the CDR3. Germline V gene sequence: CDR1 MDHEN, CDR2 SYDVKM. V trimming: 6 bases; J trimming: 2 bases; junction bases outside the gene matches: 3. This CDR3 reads CASSGTGVNYGYTF. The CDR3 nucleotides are TGTGCCAGCAGCGGGACAGGGGTGAACTATGGCTACACCTTC.

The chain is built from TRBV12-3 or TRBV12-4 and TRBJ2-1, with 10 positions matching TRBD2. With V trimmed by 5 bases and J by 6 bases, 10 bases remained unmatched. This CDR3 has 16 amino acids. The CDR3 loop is CASSVLLAGLINEQFF. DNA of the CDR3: TGTGCCAGCAGTGTGCTACTAGCGGGGCTTATCAATGAGCAGTTCTTC.

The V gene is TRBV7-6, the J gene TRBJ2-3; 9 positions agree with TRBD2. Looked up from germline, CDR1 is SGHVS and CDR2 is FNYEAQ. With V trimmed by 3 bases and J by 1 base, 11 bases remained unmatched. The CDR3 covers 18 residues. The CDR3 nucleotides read TGTGCCAGCAGCTTCCTCGGTCTTAGCGGGGGAGGCACAGATACGCAGTATTTT. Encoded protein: CASSFLGLSGGGTDTQYF.

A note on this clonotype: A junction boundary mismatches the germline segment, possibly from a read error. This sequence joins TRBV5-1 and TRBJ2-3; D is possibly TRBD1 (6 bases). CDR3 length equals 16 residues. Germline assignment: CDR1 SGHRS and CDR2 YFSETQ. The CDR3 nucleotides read TGCGCCGGCAGCCTTTACAGGGCGGGTAGCACAGATACGCAGTATTTT. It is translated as CAGSLYRAGSTDTQYF.

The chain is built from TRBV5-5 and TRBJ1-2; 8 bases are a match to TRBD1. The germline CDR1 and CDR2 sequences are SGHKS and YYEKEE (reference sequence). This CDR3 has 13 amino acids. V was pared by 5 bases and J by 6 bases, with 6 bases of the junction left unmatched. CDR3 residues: CASSSGQGDGYTF. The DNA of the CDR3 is TGTGCCAGCAGTTCCGGACAGGGTGATGGCTACACCTTC.